The 11 T cell receptor beta chains listed next were all sequenced from one sample in a study of T cells expressing NK-cell markers. Following a re-call of the 5' RACE reads, TCRdb has one entry per CDR3 protein and lacks DNA. This sample's clone table lists some 340,000 distinct CDR3 sequences. Sequenced material: blood T cells: a sorted CD56 or NKG2C T cell subset, CD4+ or CD8+ T cells, or bulk PBMC T cells (not recorded which). All receptors come from a man aged 18-70 years in good health.

This chain joins TRBV4-2 and TRBJ2-5; TCRdb's assignment of TRBD1 cannot be checked, as there is no DNA. The CDR3 length is 17 residues. CDR1 is LGHNA, CDR2 YNFKEQ, per germline. The CDR3 protein is CASRAGTSNAYQETQYF.

The J gene is TRBJ2-7, the V gene TRBV19; with no DNA, the TCRdb D assignment of TRBD1 cannot be verified. The CDR3 sequence is 15 residues long. From germline, CDR1 is LNHDA and CDR2 SQIVND (reference sequence). CDR3 in amino acids: CASSRFRDAAYEQYF.

This chain uses TRBV6-1 with TRBJ1-1. Germline V gene sequence: CDR1 MNHNS, CDR2 SASEGT. There are 15 residues in the CDR3. The CDR3 is CASSPTLGRHTEAFF.

This chain links TRBV12-3 or TRBV12-4 with TRBJ2-3; checking the TCRdb D call of TRBD2 is not possible without DNA. The CDR3 spans 14 residues. This CDR3 reads CASRTSGGTDTQYF.

The CDR3 reads CASSLALAAQETQYF. The genes are TRBV5-1 and TRBJ2-5. The CDR3 is 15 residues long. The V gene's germline CDR1 is SGHRS and CDR2 YFSETQ.

The gene calls are TRBV5-1 and TRBJ1-5; with no DNA, the TCRdb D assignment of TRBD1 cannot be verified. The CDR3 length is 16 residues. Germline lookup yields CDR1 SGHRS and CDR2 YFSETQ. The CDR3 loop reads CASSAGVIGSNQPQHF.

The V and J genes are TRBV6-1 and TRBJ1-5. The germline V gene has CDR1 MNHNS and CDR2 SASEGT. This CDR3 has 16 amino acids. The CDR3 protein is CASSEFETPRNQPQHF.

The genes are TRBV20-1 and TRBJ2-3; no DNA is available, so the TRBD2 call from TCRdb remains unchecked. CDR3 size: 17 residues. Germline values: CDR1 DFQATT, CDR2 SNEGSKA (reference sequence). The CDR3 region is CSAGLAGGIYSTDTQYF.

The chain carries TRBV6-2 or TRBV6-3 and TRBJ1-4. Germline V lookup: CDR1 MNHEY, CDR2 SVGEGT. This CDR3 has 11 amino acids. The CDR3 here is CASSYKFKLFF.

This chain joins TRBV19 and TRBJ2-7; no DNA is available, so the TRBD1 call from TCRdb remains unchecked. Germline CDR1 and CDR2: LNHDA and SQIVND (reference sequence). CDR3 length: 14 residues. The CDR3: CASNTGTVSYEQYF.

The rearrangement links TRBV6-2 or TRBV6-3 to TRBJ2-7; the D gene TCRdb calls, TRBD1, cannot be checked with no DNA. The CDR3 totals 13 residues. CDR1 is MNHEY and CDR2 is SVGEGT in the germline V gene. CDR3 region: CASSPTGFYEQYF.